This T cell receptor (beta chain) was observed in a study of T cells in Graves' hyperthyroidism and ophthalmopathy. Whole-study results and caveats: Ophthalmopathy was told apart from stable hyperthyroidism by a 13 V-J model.

V lost 5 bases to trimming and J lost 9 bases; unmatched junction nucleotides: 9. Germline V gene lookup returns CDR1 SEHNR and CDR2 FQNEAQ (reference sequence). This CDR3 region has 15 residues. This clonotype was seen at least ten times. What it recognizes is unknown. Researchers took RNA transcripts and amplified the TCR beta CDR3 regions from them. With the HTBI primer set, the TCR CDR3 went through a first round of RT-PCR. TCRdb ran MiXCR on the multiplex PCR reads and lists one entry per CDR3 protein. The data show nearly 600,000 distinct CDR3 sequences, with about 14% seen just once and under 7% held by the top ten.

The sample taken for sequencing was blood. This TCR was recovered from a woman aged 25 to 39 with Graves' hyperthyroidism that later progressed to Graves' ophthalmopathy. This rearrangement joins TRBV7-9 to TRBJ2-4, with 11 bases that match TRBD1. The DNA of the CDR3 is TGTGCCAGCAGCATATCAGAGGGGACAGGGGGCATTCAGTACTTC. Translating gives CASSISEGTGGIQYF.